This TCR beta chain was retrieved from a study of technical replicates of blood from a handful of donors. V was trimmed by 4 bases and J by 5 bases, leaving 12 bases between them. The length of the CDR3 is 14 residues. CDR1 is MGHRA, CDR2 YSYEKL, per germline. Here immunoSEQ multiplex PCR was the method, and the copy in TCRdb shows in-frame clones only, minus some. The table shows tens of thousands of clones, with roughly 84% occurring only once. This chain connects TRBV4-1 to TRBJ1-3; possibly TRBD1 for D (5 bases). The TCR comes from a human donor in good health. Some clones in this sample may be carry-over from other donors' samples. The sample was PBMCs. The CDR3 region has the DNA TGCGCCAGCAGCCGAGACAGTACCCGAAACACCATATATTTT. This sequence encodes CASSRDSTRNTIYF.